This TCR beta chain was retrieved from a study of T cell responses to AZD1222 COVID-19 vaccine. Unmatched junction bases numbered 6, after V lost 4 bases and J lost 14 bases. Per germline, CDR1 SGDLS and CDR2 YYNGEE. The CDR3 loop spans 13 amino acids. TCRdb keeps only in-frame clones here, not all; method: immunoSEQ multiplex PCR. The sample records tens of thousands of clones, 84% being singletons. Notes on the study in general: The study found vaccine-associated CD4 TCRs spanning spike, dominant at 160-218 and 743-854. Reports indicate that nearly half of spike-specific TCRs are directed at unmutated variant regions. The donor cohort was predominantly white British with a female majority, and clonal diversity may have been underestimated.

On this clone: Its antigen is not known.

The rearrangement uses TRBV9 and TRBJ2-3, with 14 bases that match TRBD2. This specimen consisted of peripheral blood, obtained on day 0 of AZD1222 vaccination. The source of this sequence is an adult in good health. The CDR3 is CASSPEGLAGAYF. The CDR3 DNA reads TGTGCCAGCAGCCCCGAGGGACTAGCGGGAGCGTATTTT.